This T cell receptor beta chain appears in the sequencing data of a study of T cell responses to AZD1222 COVID-19 vaccine. Findings and caveats of the study: The study identified only a handful of AZD1222 recipients as seropositive at baseline.

CDR1 is SGHRS and CDR2 is YFSETQ in the germline V gene. There are 15 residues in the CDR3. V lost 4 bases and J lost 1; bases outside the gene matches: 3. Measured with immunoSEQ multiplex PCR; TCRdb has only the in-frame clones, and not every one. This table has 150,000 or so clones, roughly nine tenths appearing once. With regard to this clone: Antigen specificity is unknown.

Sequenced here: peripheral blood, sampled after recovery from COVID-19. The origin of this receptor is an adult who had recovered from COVID-19. The V and J genes are TRBV5-1 and TRBJ2-2; 8 bases align to TRBD1. The CDR3 sequence: CASSTGQGNTGELFF. CDR3 nucleotide sequence: TGCGCCAGCAGCACAGGACAGGGGAACACCGGGGAGCTGTTTTTT.